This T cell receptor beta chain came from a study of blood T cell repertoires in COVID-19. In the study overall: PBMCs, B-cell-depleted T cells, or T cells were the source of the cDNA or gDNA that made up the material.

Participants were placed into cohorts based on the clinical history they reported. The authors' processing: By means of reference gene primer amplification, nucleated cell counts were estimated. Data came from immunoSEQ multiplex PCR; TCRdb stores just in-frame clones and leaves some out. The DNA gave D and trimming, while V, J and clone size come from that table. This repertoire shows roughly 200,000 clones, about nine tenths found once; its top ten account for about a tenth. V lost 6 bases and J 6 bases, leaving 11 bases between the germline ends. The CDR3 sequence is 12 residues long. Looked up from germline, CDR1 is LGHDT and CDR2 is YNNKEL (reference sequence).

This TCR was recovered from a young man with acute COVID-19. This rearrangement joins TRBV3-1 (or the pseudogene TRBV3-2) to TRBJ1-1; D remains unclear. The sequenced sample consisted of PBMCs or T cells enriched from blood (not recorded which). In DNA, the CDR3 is TGTGCCAGCAGTCCCACGGCGGCTGAAGCTTTCTTT. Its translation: CASSPTAAEAFF.